The 22 T cell receptor beta chains reported below all come from one sample, sequenced in a study of cytomegalovirus exposure and HLA in healthy donors. Use of 60 Vbeta and 13 Jbeta primers characterized the PCR. Sequenced by immunoSEQ multiplex PCR; TCRdb stores in-frame clones only, minus some. The table lists around 150,000 clones, around 80% of them singletons. Sequenced material: PBMCs. Receptors were obtained from a woman younger than 30 in good health and CMV-seronegative.

The V and J genes are TRBV7-8 and TRBJ2-7, with 7 bases lining up with TRBD1. CDR1 SGHVS and CDR2 FQNEAQ come from the germline V gene. The CDR3 is 15 amino acids. The V and J ends lost 5 bases and 1 base, in that order; junction bases with no gene match: 8. CDR3 region: CASSIRTGISYEQYF. In DNA, the CDR3 is TGTGCCAGCAGCATCCGGACAGGTATATCCTACGAGCAGTACTTC.

The chain employs TRBV19 and TRBJ1-6; 9 positions match TRBD1. CDR3 size: 17 residues. Germline V lookup: CDR1 LNHDA, CDR2 SQIVND (reference sequence). V trimming: 7 bases; J trimming: 10 bases; junction bases outside the gene matches: 17. CDR3 sequence reads: CASTLYPGQGQWSPLHF. In DNA, the CDR3 is TGTGCCAGTACCCTCTACCCGGGACAGGGCCAATGGTCACCCCTCCACTTT.

This chain uses TRBV19 with TRBJ2-3; 12 bases match TRBD2. The V gene end was trimmed by 3 bases and the J gene end by 2 bases; junction bases not matched to a gene: 12. Germline CDR1 and CDR2: LNHDA and SQIVND (reference sequence). The CDR3 runs 19 residues. Here the CDR3 reads CASSIRTSGVLMHTDTQYF. CDR3 DNA: TGTGCCAGTAGTATCCGGACTAGCGGGGTCCTAATGCACACAGATACGCAGTATTTT.

V gene TRBV7-9 combines with J gene TRBJ1-1; 10 bases are a match to TRBD1. This CDR3 is built from 15 residues. V dropped 5 bases and J dropped 8; count of bases not matched to a gene: 11. CDR1 and CDR2 from the germline V gene are SEHNR and FQNEAQ (reference sequence). The CDR3 protein is CASSHHPGTGEEAFF. The CDR3 coding sequence is TGTGCCAGCAGCCACCACCCCGGGACAGGGGAAGAAGCTTTCTTT.

The count of this clone is one. The chain carries TRBV7-9 and TRBJ2-1; D remains ambiguous. This CDR3 has 14 amino acids. V shed 5 bases and J shed 0 bases, with 8 bases lying between them. Germline loops: CDR1 SEHNR, CDR2 FQNEAQ (reference sequence). The CDR3 protein is CASSPTSSYNEQFF. In DNA, the CDR3 is TGTGCCAGCAGCCCCACGAGCTCCTACAATGAGCAGTTCTTC.

The V and J genes are TRBV19 and TRBJ1-6; TRBD1 matches at 8 bases. Trimming at V came to 5 bases and at J to 6 bases, leaving 12 bases not matched to a gene. Germline-derived CDR1 and CDR2 are LNHDA and SQIVND (reference sequence). The CDR3 is made up of 17 amino acids. The CDR3 nucleotides are TGTGCCAGTAGTCCCTTAACCGGGACAGGACTTAATTCACCCCTCCACTTT. It yields the protein CASSPLTGTGLNSPLHF.

Only one count was recorded for this clone. This chain uses TRBV12-5 with TRBJ1-5, with a tentative D call TRBD1 (5 bases). CDR1 is LGHNT and CDR2 is FRNRAP in the germline V gene. This CDR3 has 14 residues. V was clipped by 6 bases and J by 7 bases, with 16 bases between them. This chain's CDR3 is CASGTSPGGQPQHF. In nucleotides, the CDR3 is TGTGCTAGTGGAACCTCTCCTGGGGGGCAGCCCCAGCATTTT. The whole variable domain, remainder taken from reference TRBV12-5 and TRBJ1-5, is DARVTQTPRHKVTEMGQEVTMRCQPILGHNTVFWYRQTMMQGLELLAYFRNRAPLDDSGMPKDRFSAEMPDATLATLKIQPSEPRDSAVYFCASGTSPGGQPQHFGDGTRLSIL.

The rearrangement links TRBV19 to TRBJ1-2; 7 positions agree with TRBD1. The CDR3 runs to 15 residues. Germline values: CDR1 LNHDA, CDR2 SQIVND (reference sequence). With V trimmed by 1 base and J by 4 bases, 6 bases remained unmatched. CDR3 amino acids: CASSIGDSSRYGYTF. The CDR3 coding sequence is TGTGCCAGTAGTATAGGGGACAGCTCCCGCTATGGCTACACCTTC.

The chain employs TRBV5-1 and TRBJ2-7; D gene uncertain. Trimming pared 2 bases from V and 2 bases from J, leaving 11 bases between. The CDR3 runs 14 residues. CDR1 is SGHRS and CDR2 is YFSETQ in the germline V gene. CDR3 sequence (DNA): TGCGCCAGCAGCTTAGAGCCTAGGACCTACGAGCAGTACTTC. This encodes CASSLEPRTYEQYF.

To note about this clone: Other DNA sequences in the sample encode the same CDR3. This chain uses TRBV30 with TRBJ2-5; TRBD1 matches at 7 bases. The CDR3 has 13 amino acids. V was clipped by 3 bases and J by 5 bases; unmatched bases: 6. Germline V gene lookup returns CDR1 GTSNPN and CDR2 SVGIG (reference sequence). CDR3 nucleotide sequence: TGTGCCTGGAGCGAAGACAGGGTTGAGACCCAGTACTTC. Residues: CAWSEDRVETQYF.

The rearrangement links TRBV10-2 to TRBJ1-5, with D possibly TRBD1 on 5 matching bases. Deletions cut 3 bases from V and 1 base from J, with 10 bases between. This CDR3 spans 15 amino acids. Germline CDR1 reads WSHSY; CDR2 reads SAAADI. CDR3 amino acids: CASSDSRVSNQPQHF. CDR3 DNA sequence: TGCGCCAGCAGTGATTCCAGGGTAAGCAATCAGCCCCAGCATTTT.

V is TRBV19 and J is TRBJ1-1, with 8 bases aligning to TRBD1. The trim removed 9 bases at V and 2 bases at J, leaving 11 bases unmatched. Germline values: CDR1 LNHDA, CDR2 SQIVND (reference sequence). This CDR3 spans 15 amino acids. CDR3 in DNA: TGTGCCAGCGCACGGGACAGGCGGAAAAACACTGAAGCTTTCTTT. Protein sequence: CASARDRRKNTEAFF.

The CDR3 nucleotides are TGTGCCAGCAGTCCCCGGACTGACGAAGCTTTCTTT. Translated, it gives CASSPRTDEAFF. The gene calls are TRBV28 and TRBJ1-1; D is ambiguous. CDR1 MDHEN and CDR2 SYDVKM come from the germline V gene. V shed 5 bases and J shed 8 bases, with 12 bases lying between them. The CDR3 is 12 residues long.

The V and J genes are TRBV27 and TRBJ2-2; maybe TRBD1 (7 bases). With 3 bases removed from V and 5 bases from J, the gap between germline ends came to 10 bases. Germline V gene data show CDR1 as MNHEY and CDR2 as SMNVEV (reference sequence). The CDR3 sequence is 14 residues long. In nucleotides, the CDR3 is TGTGCCAGCAGTTTCGCAGGGGGGACCGGGGAGCTGTTTTTT. This translates into CASSFAGGTGELFF.

The chain carries TRBV29-1 and TRBJ2-2; perhaps TRBD2 as D (5 bases). Trimming took off 7 bases at V and 0 bases at J, with 6 bases between the two ends. CDR3 size: 12 residues. The germline gives CDR1 SQVTM, CDR2 ANQGSEA. Here the CDR3 DNA reads TGCAGCGCCGGGGCGAACACCGGGGAGCTGTTTTTT. It encodes CSAGANTGELFF.

CDR3 sequence: CASSPGYGYTF. DNA of the CDR3: TGTGCCAGCAGTCCGGGGTATGGCTACACCTTC. The genes are TRBV27 and TRBJ1-2; unclear D gene. CDR3 length equals 11 residues. The V and J ends lost 5 bases and 5 bases respectively, with 6 bases between them. Per the germline V gene, CDR1 is MNHEY and CDR2 is SMNVEV (reference sequence).

The sample holds a few counts of this clone. The chain joins TRBV7-6 to TRBJ2-3; TRBD2 agrees at 8 bases. The V and J ends lost 5 bases and 4 bases, in that order; junction bases with no gene match: 8. The germline V gene has CDR1 SGHVS and CDR2 FNYEAQ. This CDR3 contains 15 residues. CDR3 DNA: TGTGCCAGCAGCCCAGACGGGGGGGCAGCAGATACGCAGTATTTT. The encoded protein is CASSPDGGAADTQYF.

The CDR3 bases are TGTGCCAGTAGTATTGGGGACAGATTCTCTGGAAACACCATATATTTT. This translates into CASSIGDRFSGNTIYF. V and J are TRBV19 and TRBJ1-3; TRBD1 matches at 7 bases. V lost 3 bases to trimming and J lost 0 bases; unmatched junction nucleotides: 5. Germline V lookup: CDR1 LNHDA, CDR2 SQIVND (reference sequence). This CDR3 has 16 residues.

This clone was found once. The gene calls are TRBV11-1 and TRBJ1-1; 7 bases line up with TRBD1. This CDR3 comprises 13 residues. From germline, CDR1 is SGHAT and CDR2 FQDESV (reference sequence). Trimming at V came to 5 bases and at J to 4 bases, leaving 4 bases not matched to a gene. This chain's CDR3 is CASSGQEPTEAFF. As DNA, the CDR3 is TGTGCCAGCAGCGGACAGGAGCCCACTGAAGCTTTCTTT.

This chain links TRBV11-2 with TRBJ1-1; possibly TRBD1 for D (6 bases). The CDR3 sequence is 16 residues long. Trimming cost V 5 bases and J 3 bases, with 19 bases left between them. Germline lookup yields CDR1 SGHAT and CDR2 FQNNGV. The CDR3 protein is CASSPGRGRGDTEAFF. CDR3 DNA sequence: TGTGCCAGCAGCCCAGGGAGGGGAAGGGGGGACACTGAAGCTTTCTTT.

CDR3 DNA sequence: TGTGCCACCAGCAGAGGATCAACAGGGACCTACGAGCAGTACTTC. Translated, it gives CATSRGSTGTYEQYF. This chain uses TRBV15 with TRBJ2-7; D is possibly TRBD1 (6 bases). The germline V gene has CDR1 LNHNV and CDR2 YYDKDF (reference sequence). The V gene lost 1 base and the J gene lost 2 bases, with 12 bases spanning the gap. This CDR3 has 15 residues.

The genes are TRBV7-6 and TRBJ1-1; possible D gene TRBD1, 6 bases. The CDR3 has 16 amino acids. Deletions cut 6 bases from V and 6 bases from J, with 23 bases between. CDR1 SGHVS and CDR2 FNYEAQ come from the germline V gene. The CDR3 nucleotides are TGTGCCAGCAGTCGCGTCGCCGGACAGAAGGCCCCTGAAGCTTTCTTT. Residues: CASSRVAGQKAPEAFF.